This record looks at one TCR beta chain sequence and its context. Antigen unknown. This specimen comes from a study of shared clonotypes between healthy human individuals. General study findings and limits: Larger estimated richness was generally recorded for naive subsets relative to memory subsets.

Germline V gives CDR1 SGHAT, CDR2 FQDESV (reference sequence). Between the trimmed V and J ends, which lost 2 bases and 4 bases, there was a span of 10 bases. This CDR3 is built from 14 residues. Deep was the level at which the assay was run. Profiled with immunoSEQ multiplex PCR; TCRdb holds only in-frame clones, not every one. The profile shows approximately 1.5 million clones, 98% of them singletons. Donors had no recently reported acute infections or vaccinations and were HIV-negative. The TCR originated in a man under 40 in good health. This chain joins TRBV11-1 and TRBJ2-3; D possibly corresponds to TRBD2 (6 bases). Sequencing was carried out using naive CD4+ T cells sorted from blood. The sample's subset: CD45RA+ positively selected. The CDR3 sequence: CASSLSSEADTQYF. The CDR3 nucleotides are TGTGCCAGCAGCTTATCTAGCGAAGCAGATACGCAGTATTTT.